A selection of T cell receptor beta chains follows, all from one sample in a study of beta chain features in type 1 diabetes. The repertoire was sequenced with immunoSEQ multiplex PCR; TCRdb's copy has only in-frame clones and lacks some. The data contain under 450,000 clones, over 11% of them singletons. The specimen was naive CD4+ T cells from blood. The receptors stem from a man aged 25-45 years in good health. Each CDR3 is given without its conserved first and last residue. Expanded clones are given a class, and other clones once, few, many or no size at all.

clone size	V gene	J gene	CDR3 protein
.	TRBV7-2	TRBJ1-2	ASSVLGTAYGYT
few	TRBV18	TRBJ2-6	ASSLATGPSSGANVLT
.	TRBV7-2	TRBJ2-5	ASSLTRETQY
.	TRBV15	TRBJ1-2	ATSRDGRQGLYGYT
.	TRBV30	TRBJ2-3	AWSWLTPQQSDTQY
.	TRBV6-4	TRBJ2-3	ASSDSPPGAGGSTDTQY
.	TRBV25-1	TRBJ2-7	ASSDSWPGSSYEQY
.	TRBV6-6	TRBJ1-2	ASSRPGQGTAYT
few	TRBV7-2	TRBJ2-1	ASSSLQGNEQF
few	TRBV29-1	TRBJ1-2	SVGRQGDYGYT
.	TRBV9	TRBJ2-1	ASSPEMGRGENEQF
.	TRBV30	TRBJ2-1	AWRRDTYNEQF
.	TRBV10-3	TRBJ2-3	AVAAGEITDTQY
.	TRBV19	TRBJ1-2	AAQAGDYGYT
few	TRBV19	TRBJ1-2	ASSSTQNIKPGYGYT
.	TRBV29-1	TRBJ2-5	SVVPAQETQY
few	TRBV29-1	TRBJ2-7	SGQGVSYEQY
.	TRBV30	TRBJ1-1	AWRTSPGWNTEAF
.	TRBV6-6	TRBJ2-1	ASSYHTGMGNEQF
few	TRBV18	TRBJ1-1	ASSPSLEAF
.	TRBV4-3	TRBJ1-1	ASSRVSGGTEAF
few	TRBV12-5	TRBJ2-5	ASGPHVQETQY
few	TRBV9	TRBJ2-2	ASSVRVGSHTGELF
few	TRBV7-9	TRBJ1-2	ASRRGDYGYT
.	TRBV4-2	TRBJ2-5	ASSRRTSGSKETQY
.	TRBV4-1	TRBJ2-1	ASSQVPSGVYNEQF
.	TRBV28	TRBJ1-2	ASRDMSYT
few	TRBV11-2	TRBJ2-3	ASSLRLFTDTQY
.	TRBV6-5	TRBJ2-3	ASSSPDTQY
.	TRBV5-4	TRBJ2-5	ASSQLRDSQETQY
.	TRBV7-9	TRBJ2-1	ASSLSSSYNEQF
.	TRBV6-5	TRBJ1-1	ASSSRGLNTEAF
few	TRBV18	TRBJ2-5	ASSPLQGQETQY
.	TRBV9	TRBJ2-6	ASSVAGGNSGANVLT
.	TRBV19	TRBJ2-1	ASTVQGNEQF
few	TRBV4-3	TRBJ2-7	ASSPIAGGPGEQY
.	TRBV9	TRBJ2-3	ASSLGQTTDTQY
.	TRBV5-4	TRBJ2-4	ASSRGQGDSDIQY
few	TRBV13	TRBJ2-2	ATMRWNTGELF
.	TRBV9	TRBJ2-3	ASSSRTSGGADTQY
few	TRBV25-1	TRBJ1-2	ASSASGQGAKQGGLT
few	TRBV7-9	TRBJ1-5	ASSLGASGNQPQH
.	TRBV25-1	TRBJ1-1	ASSARDTEAF
.	TRBV10-3	TRBJ2-5	AISVQGGGETQY
.	TRBV4-3	TRBJ2-1	ASSQTSGEGFTDEQF
few	TRBV19	TRBJ1-5	ASRSGTVANQPQH
few	TRBV15	TRBJ1-2	ATSMEGNYT
.	TRBV30	TRBJ1-1	AWRNRGQKAF
.	TRBV9	TRBJ2-1	ASSADRGTYNEQF
few	TRBV30	TRBJ2-3	AWSVRQGGTDTQY
few	TRBV29-1	TRBJ1-3	SVKIDSIGNTIY
few	TRBV19	TRBJ1-2	ASSSNYGYT
.	TRBV7-6	TRBJ1-4	ASSSSGTTNEKLF